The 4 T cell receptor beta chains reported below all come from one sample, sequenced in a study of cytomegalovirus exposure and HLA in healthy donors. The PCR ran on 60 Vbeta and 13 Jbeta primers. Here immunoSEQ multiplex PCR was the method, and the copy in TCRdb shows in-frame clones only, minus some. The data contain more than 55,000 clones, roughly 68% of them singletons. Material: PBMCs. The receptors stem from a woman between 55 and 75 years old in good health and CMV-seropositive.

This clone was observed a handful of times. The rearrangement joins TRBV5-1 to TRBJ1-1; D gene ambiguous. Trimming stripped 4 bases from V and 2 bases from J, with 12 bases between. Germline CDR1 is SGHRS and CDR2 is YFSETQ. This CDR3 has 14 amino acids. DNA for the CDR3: TGCGCCAGCAGCACGGAGTTGGGTAACACTGAAGCTTTCTTT. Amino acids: CASSTELGNTEAFF.

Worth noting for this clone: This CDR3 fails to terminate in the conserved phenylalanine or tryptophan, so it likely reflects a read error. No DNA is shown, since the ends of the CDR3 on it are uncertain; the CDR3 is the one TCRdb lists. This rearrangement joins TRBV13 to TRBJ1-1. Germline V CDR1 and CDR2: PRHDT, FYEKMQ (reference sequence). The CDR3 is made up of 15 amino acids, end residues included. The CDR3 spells CASSRNRAGGSEALV.

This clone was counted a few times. CDR3 residues: CASGGRQNTEAFF. The CDR3 DNA sequence: TGTGCCAGCGGAGGGCGGCAGAACACTGAAGCTTTCTTT. The chain carries TRBV2 and TRBJ1-1, with unresolved D. CDR3 length: 13 amino acids. Trimming cost V 8 bases and J 1 base, with 11 bases left between them. Germline CDR1 SNHLY, CDR2 FYNNEI.

In nucleotides, the CDR3 is TGTGCCAGCAGCTTAGGGGCCTCTGGGGCCAACGTCCTGACTTTC. Residues: CASSLGASGANVLTF. The rearrangement uses TRBV7-3 and TRBJ2-6; D is perhaps TRBD1 (5 bases). Looked up from germline, CDR1 is SGHTA and CDR2 is FQGTGA. The CDR3 consists of 15 residues. V was cut by 2 bases and J by 0 bases, with 5 bases left in between.